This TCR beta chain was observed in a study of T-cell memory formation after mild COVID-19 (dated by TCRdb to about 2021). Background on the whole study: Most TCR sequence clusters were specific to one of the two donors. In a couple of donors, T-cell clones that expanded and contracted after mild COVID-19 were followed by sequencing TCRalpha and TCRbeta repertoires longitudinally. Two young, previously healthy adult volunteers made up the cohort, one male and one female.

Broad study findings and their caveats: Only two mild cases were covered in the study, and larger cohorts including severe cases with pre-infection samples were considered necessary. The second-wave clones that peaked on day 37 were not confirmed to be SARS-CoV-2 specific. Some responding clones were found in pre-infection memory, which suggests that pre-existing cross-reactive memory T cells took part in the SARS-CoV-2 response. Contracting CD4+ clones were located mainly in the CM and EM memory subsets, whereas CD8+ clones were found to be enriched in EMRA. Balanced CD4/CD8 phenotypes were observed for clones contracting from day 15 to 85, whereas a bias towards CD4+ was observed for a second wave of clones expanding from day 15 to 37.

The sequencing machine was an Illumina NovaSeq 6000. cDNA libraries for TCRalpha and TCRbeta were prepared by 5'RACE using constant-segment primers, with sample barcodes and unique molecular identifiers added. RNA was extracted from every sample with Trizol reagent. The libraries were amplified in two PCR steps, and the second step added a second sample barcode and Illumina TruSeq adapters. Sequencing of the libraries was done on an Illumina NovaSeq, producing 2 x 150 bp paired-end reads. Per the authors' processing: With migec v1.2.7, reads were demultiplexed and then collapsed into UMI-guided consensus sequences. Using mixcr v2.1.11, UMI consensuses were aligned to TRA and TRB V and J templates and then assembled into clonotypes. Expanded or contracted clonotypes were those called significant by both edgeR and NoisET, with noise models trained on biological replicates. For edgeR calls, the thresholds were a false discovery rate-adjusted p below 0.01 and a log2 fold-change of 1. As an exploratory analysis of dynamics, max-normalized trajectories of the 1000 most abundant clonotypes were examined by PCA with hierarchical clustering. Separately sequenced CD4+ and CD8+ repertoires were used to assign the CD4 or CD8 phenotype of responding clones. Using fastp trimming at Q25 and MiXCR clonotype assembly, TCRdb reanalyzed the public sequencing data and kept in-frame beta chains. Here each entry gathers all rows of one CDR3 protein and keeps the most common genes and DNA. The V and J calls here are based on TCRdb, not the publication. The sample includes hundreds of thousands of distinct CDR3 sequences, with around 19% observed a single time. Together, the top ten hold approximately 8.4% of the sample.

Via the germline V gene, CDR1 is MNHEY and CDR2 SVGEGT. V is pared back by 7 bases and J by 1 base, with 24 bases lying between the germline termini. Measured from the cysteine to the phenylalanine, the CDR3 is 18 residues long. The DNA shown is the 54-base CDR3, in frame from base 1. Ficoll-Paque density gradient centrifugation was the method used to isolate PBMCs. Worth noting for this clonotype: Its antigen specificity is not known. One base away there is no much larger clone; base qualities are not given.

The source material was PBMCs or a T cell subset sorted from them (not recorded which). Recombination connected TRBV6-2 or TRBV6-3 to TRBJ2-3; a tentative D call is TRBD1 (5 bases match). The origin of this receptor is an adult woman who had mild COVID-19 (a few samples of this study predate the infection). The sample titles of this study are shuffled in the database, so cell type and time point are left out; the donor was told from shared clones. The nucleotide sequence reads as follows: TGTGCCAGCACCATAGGAAGGGGCGCGATGTTCGGCACAGATACGCAGTATTTT. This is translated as CASTIGRGAMFGTDTQYF.